The clone carrying this T cell receptor beta chain occurred once. This sample was taken from a study of control samples from healthy donors and cancer patients. Generated by immunoSEQ multiplex PCR, the TCRdb table keeps only in-frame clones and is missing some. The profile shows approximately 160,000 clones, 80% to 95% of them singletons. V lost 0 bases and J lost 7, with 13 bases in between. CDR3 length: 14 residues. Germline CDR1 is SGHRS and CDR2 is YFSETQ. The clonotype was recovered from a woman aged 55-75 years in good health. The J gene is TRBJ1-1, the V gene TRBV5-1; D gene unclear. Sequences were obtained from blood. The CDR3 here is CASSLGWGSGEAFF. In nucleotides, the CDR3 is TGCGCCAGCAGCTTGGGGTGGGGATCCGGTGAAGCTTTCTTT.